This paragraph covers one TCR beta chain sequence. These data belong to a study of TIL therapy for anti-PD-1-resistant metastatic lung cancer. Documented time point: pre-treatment sample, taken before nivolumab and TIL therapy. Pleural nodules or supraclavicular lymph nodes made up most of the excised metastases sampled. This CDR3 spans 15 amino acids. Germline CDR1 and CDR2: MNHEY and SMNVEV (reference sequence). V trimming: 3 bases; J trimming: 2 bases; junction bases outside the gene matches: 2. Sequencing used immunoSEQ v3. The repertoire was sequenced with immunoSEQ multiplex PCR; TCRdb's copy has only in-frame clones and lacks some. Of approximately 27,000 clones listed, around 70% are singletons.

J is TRBJ1-2 and V is TRBV27, with 11 bases fitting TRBD1. The receptor was isolated from a person aged 25-85 years with non-small cell lung cancer. The sequences come from tumor tissue, collected at baseline. The CDR3 protein is CASSLGQGGNYGYTF. CDR3 bases: TGTGCCAGCAGTTTGGGACAGGGGGGGAACTATGGCTACACCTTC.